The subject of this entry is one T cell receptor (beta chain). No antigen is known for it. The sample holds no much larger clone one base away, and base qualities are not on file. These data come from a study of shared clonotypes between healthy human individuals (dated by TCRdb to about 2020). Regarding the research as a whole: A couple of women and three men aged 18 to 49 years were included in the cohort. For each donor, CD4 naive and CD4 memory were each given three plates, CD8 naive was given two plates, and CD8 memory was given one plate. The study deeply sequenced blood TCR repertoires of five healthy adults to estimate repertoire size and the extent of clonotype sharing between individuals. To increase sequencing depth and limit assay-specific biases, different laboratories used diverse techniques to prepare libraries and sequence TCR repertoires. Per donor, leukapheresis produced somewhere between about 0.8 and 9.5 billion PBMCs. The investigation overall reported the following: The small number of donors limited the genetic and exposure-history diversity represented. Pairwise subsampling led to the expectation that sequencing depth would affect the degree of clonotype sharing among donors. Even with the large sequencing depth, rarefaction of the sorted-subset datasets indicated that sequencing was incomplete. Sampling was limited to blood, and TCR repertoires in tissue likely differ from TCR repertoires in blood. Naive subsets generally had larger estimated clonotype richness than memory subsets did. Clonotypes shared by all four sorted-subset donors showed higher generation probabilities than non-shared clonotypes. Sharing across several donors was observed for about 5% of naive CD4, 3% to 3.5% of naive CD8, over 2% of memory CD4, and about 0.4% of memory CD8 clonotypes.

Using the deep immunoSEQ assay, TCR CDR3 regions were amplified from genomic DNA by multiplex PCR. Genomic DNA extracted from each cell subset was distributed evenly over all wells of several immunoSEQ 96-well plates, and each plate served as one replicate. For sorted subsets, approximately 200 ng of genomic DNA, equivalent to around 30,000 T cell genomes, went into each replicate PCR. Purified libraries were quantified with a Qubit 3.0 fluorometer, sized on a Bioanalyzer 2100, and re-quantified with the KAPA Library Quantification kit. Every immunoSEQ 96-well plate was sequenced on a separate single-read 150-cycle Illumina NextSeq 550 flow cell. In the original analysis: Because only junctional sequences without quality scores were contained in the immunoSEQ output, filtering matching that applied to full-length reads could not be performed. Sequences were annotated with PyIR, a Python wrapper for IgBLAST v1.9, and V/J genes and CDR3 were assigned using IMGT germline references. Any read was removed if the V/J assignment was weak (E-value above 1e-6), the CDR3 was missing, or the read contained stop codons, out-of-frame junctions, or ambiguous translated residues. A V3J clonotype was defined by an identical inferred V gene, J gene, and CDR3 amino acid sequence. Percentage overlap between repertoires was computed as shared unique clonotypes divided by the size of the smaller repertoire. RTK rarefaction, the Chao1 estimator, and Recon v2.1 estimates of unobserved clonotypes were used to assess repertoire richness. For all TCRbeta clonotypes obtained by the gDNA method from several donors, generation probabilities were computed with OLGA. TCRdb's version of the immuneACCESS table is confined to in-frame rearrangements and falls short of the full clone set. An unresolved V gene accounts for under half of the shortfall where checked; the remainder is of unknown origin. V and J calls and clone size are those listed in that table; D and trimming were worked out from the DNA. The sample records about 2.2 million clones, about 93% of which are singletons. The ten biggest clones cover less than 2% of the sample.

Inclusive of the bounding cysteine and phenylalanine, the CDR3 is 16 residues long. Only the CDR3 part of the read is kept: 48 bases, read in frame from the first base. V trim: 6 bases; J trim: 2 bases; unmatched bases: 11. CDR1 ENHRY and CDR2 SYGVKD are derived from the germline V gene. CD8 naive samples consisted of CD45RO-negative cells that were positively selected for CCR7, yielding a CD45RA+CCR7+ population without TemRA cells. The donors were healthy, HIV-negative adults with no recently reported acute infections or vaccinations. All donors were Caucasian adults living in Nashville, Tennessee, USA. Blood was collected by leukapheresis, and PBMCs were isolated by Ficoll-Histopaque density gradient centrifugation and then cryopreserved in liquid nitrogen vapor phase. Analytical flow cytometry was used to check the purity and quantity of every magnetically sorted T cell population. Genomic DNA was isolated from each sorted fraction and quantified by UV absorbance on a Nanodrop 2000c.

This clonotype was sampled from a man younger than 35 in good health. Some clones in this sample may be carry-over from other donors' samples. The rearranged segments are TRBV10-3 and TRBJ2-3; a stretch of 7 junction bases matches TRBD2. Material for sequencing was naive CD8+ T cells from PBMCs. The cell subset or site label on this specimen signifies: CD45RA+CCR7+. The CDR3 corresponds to CAIRKKAGNNTDTQYF. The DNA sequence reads TGTGCCATCAGGAAGAAAGCGGGAAACAACACAGATACGCAGTATTTT.